This T cell receptor beta chain was obtained from a study of shared clonotypes between healthy human individuals. Study findings and constraints: The naive CD4 repertoires of a handful of donors were compared, and about 5% of clonotypes were shared. Clonotypes shared by all four donors outscored non-shared clonotypes in generation probability.

CD4+ cells yielded CD45RA+ naive and CD45RA-negative memory subsets. V gave up 0 bases and J gave up 4 bases, with 13 bases separating them. The CDR3 has 15 residues. Germline CDR1 reads MNHEY; CDR2 reads SVGAGI. Some clones are missing from TCRdb's copy, which holds only in-frame ones; the method was immunoSEQ multiplex PCR. This sample carries about 2 million clones, 85% to 95% of them seen once, and the ten largest clones take 0.13%. Concerning this clone: Its target is unknown.

Sequencing used naive CD4+ T cells sorted from blood. Noted subset: CD45RA+ positively selected. The receptor was derived from a man aged 18 to 30 in good health. V is TRBV6-5 and J is TRBJ2-7, with D possibly TRBD2 on 6 matching bases. This CDR3 is CASSYSSSGDYEQYF. CDR3 nucleotide sequence: TGTGCCAGCAGTTACTCGAGTAGCGGTGATTACGAGCAGTACTTC.